The 21 T cell receptor beta chains reported below all come from one sample, sequenced in a study of cytomegalovirus exposure and HLA in healthy donors. PCR employed 60 Vbeta and 13 Jbeta primers. This table comes from immunoSEQ multiplex PCR, and its TCRdb copy is limited to in-frame clones, with some not included. The sample has 110,000 to 150,000 clones, more than 75% seen once; the top ten hold just over 5%. The specimen was PBMCs. All receptors come from a male donor in good health and CMV-seronegative.

V is TRBV29-1 and J is TRBJ1-2; a weak D match, TRBD1 (5 bases). Per the germline V gene, CDR1 is SQVTM and CDR2 is ANQGSEA. The CDR3 sequence is 12 residues long. Trimming cost V 5 bases and J 8 bases, with 15 bases left between them. Written as DNA, the CDR3 is TGCAGCGTTATGGGGCGGTCGCCGGGCTACACCTTC. This codes for CSVMGRSPGYTF.

The V and J genes are TRBV9 and TRBJ1-1; D gene ambiguous. The CDR3 runs 13 residues. Germline values: CDR1 SGDLS, CDR2 YYNGEE. Trimming took 4 bases from V and 6 from J, leaving 13 bases between them. The CDR3 sequence is CASSLTGGAEAFF. For the CDR3, the DNA is TGTGCCAGCAGCCTTACCGGAGGTGCTGAAGCTTTCTTT.

The chain employs TRBV19 and TRBJ1-1, with D tentatively TRBD1 (5 bases). The germline V gene has CDR1 LNHDA and CDR2 SQIVND (reference sequence). The CDR3 sequence is 12 residues long. Trimming shortened V by 3 bases and J by 6 bases, and 8 bases separated the two germline ends. CDR3 sequence (DNA): TGTGCCAGTAGTATTGGGGGGGCTGAAGCTTTCTTT. This sequence encodes CASSIGGAEAFF. Filled out from reference TRBV19 and TRBJ1-1, the complete variable domain reads DGGITQSPKYLFRKEGQNVTLSCEQNLNHDAMYWYRQDPGQGLRLIYYSQIVNDFQKGDIAEGYSVSREKKESFPLTVTSAQKNPTAFYLCASSIGGAEAFFGQGTRLTVV.

The rearrangement uses TRBV2 and TRBJ2-2; unclear D gene. Trimming removed 4 bases at V and 6 bases at J, with 9 bases between. The CDR3 extends over 13 amino acids. Germline CDR1 and CDR2: SNHLY and FYNNEI. CDR3 DNA: TGTGCCAGCAGTGGGATGGCGGCCGGGGAGCTGTTTTTT. It codes for CASSGMAAGELFF.

V gene TRBV28 combines with J gene TRBJ2-2; D not resolved. The CDR3 spans 13 residues. Germline CDR1 and CDR2: MDHEN and SYDVKM. The germline V and J ends were trimmed by 6 bases and 2 bases, with 7 bases remaining between them. The CDR3, as DNA: TGTGCCAGCAGGGCAGGAAACACCGGGGAGCTGTTTTTT. As protein: CASRAGNTGELFF.

The V and J genes are TRBV30 and TRBJ2-5, with 7 bases that match TRBD2. From germline, CDR1 is GTSNPN and CDR2 SVGIG (reference sequence). CDR3 length equals 14 residues. V lost 1 base, J lost 1 base, and 3 bases stayed unmatched. The CDR3 DNA follows: TGTGCCTGGAGTGCTCCGGGGGGCCAAGAGACCCAGTACTTC. The encoded protein is CAWSAPGGQETQYF.

The chain couples TRBV5-8 to TRBJ1-1; TRBD1 matches at 10 bases. The CDR3 is 14 residues long. V trimming: 3 bases; J trimming: 5 bases; junction bases outside the gene matches: 4. Per the germline V gene, CDR1 is SGHTS and CDR2 is YDEGEE. CDR3 sequence reads: CASSWDRGGTEAFF. CDR3 nucleotide sequence: TGTGCCAGCAGCTGGGACAGGGGAGGAACTGAAGCTTTCTTT.

The J gene is TRBJ1-2, the V gene TRBV7-2; maybe TRBD1 (6 bases). The CDR3 extends over 14 amino acids. The germline V gene encodes CDR1 SGHTA and CDR2 FQGNSA. V was cut by 3 bases and J by 5 bases, with 13 bases left in between. As DNA, the CDR3 is TGTGCCAGCAGCTTGGATACAGGGCCGTATGGCTACACCTTC. This gives the protein CASSLDTGPYGYTF.

This clone was counted between two and nine times. This CDR3 is also generated by other DNA sequences in the sample. V gene TRBV5-4 combines with J gene TRBJ1-2; D not resolved. In germline, CDR1 is SGHNT, CDR2 YYREEE (reference sequence). CDR3 length equals 13 residues. The germline V and J ends were trimmed by 4 bases and 6 bases, with 13 bases remaining between them. The CDR3 DNA reads as TGTGCCAGCAGCCCCGGACGGGAGAATGGCTACACCTTC. Amino acids: CASSPGRENGYTF.

The CDR3: CASSGAGQLTGELFF. CDR3 nucleotides: TGTGCCAGCAGTGGGGCGGGACAGCTCACCGGGGAGCTGTTTTTT. The chain carries TRBV5-4 and TRBJ2-2; maybe TRBD1 (7 bases). Trimming shortened V by 5 bases and J by 4 bases, and 15 bases separated the two germline ends. The CDR3 loop spans 15 amino acids. Germline CDR1 is SGHNT and CDR2 is YYREEE (reference sequence). The full variable domain, completed using reference TRBV5-4 and TRBJ2-2, is ETGVTQSPTHLIKTRGQQVTLRCSSQSGHNTVSWYQQALGQGPQFIFQYYREEENGRGNFPPRFSGLQFPNYSSELNVNALELDDSALYLCASSGAGQLTGELFFGEGSRLTVL.

The chain is built from TRBV5-1 and TRBJ2-3; 12 nucleotides align to TRBD2. V was clipped by 4 bases and J by 2 bases; unmatched bases: 5. CDR1 and CDR2 (germline): SGHRS, YFSETQ. The CDR3 sequence is 16 residues long. This CDR3 reads CASSPGTSGLTDTQYF. The CDR3 DNA follows: TGCGCCAGCAGCCCTGGGACTAGCGGGCTCACAGATACGCAGTATTTT.

The chain links TRBV7-2 to TRBJ1-2, with D hard to call. The CDR3 sequence is 14 residues long. CDR1 is SGHTA and CDR2 is FQGNSA in the germline V gene. The V end was cut by 7 bases, the J end by 0 bases, with 12 bases between. CDR3 loop: CASTQRASNYGYTF. CDR3 DNA sequence: TGTGCCAGCACTCAGAGGGCGTCTAACTATGGCTACACCTTC.

This sequence joins TRBV15 and TRBJ1-1, with D maybe TRBD1 (6 bases). The V end lost 0 bases, the J end lost 1 base, and 9 bases lay between the germline ends. CDR1 LNHNV and CDR2 YYDKDF come from the germline V gene (reference sequence). The CDR3 is 15 residues long. In DNA, the CDR3 is TGTGCCACCAGCAGAGATCTGGGGGCGAACACTGAAGCTTTCTTT. It is translated as CATSRDLGANTEAFF. The full variable domain, in which reference TRBV15 and TRBJ1-1 provide the parts outside the CDR3, is DAMVIQNPRYQVTQFGKPVTLSCSQTLNHNVMYWYQQKSSQAPKLLFHYYDKDFNNEADTPDNFQSRRPNTSFCFLDIRSPGLGDTAMYLCATSRDLGANTEAFFGQGTRLTVV.

This chain uses TRBV7-2 with TRBJ1-1; possibly TRBD1 for D (5 bases). The V end was cut by 7 bases, the J end by 3 bases, with 15 bases between. Germline assignment: CDR1 SGHTA and CDR2 FQGNSA. The CDR3 is 14 amino acids. CDR3 residues: CASTYWGLDTEAFF. CDR3 DNA: TGTGCCAGCACCTATTGGGGCTTGGACACTGAAGCTTTCTTT.

The table lists this clone with a count of one. The gene calls are TRBV10-3 and TRBJ1-5; 9 positions agree with TRBD1. CDR1 is ENHRY, CDR2 SYGVKD, per germline. The CDR3 contains 15 residues. Trimming at V came to 6 bases and at J to 5 bases, leaving 8 bases not matched to a gene. DNA of the CDR3: TGTGCCATCAGCTCCCTACAGGGGGCCCATCAGCCCCAGCATTTT. It codes for CAISSLQGAHQPQHF.

The V gene is TRBV5-1, the J gene TRBJ1-1; the match to TRBD1 covers 8 bases. The CDR3 length is 15 residues. Germline values: CDR1 SGHRS, CDR2 YFSETQ. V shed 4 bases, J shed 1 base, and the junction held 6 bases outside the gene matches. The CDR3, as DNA: TGCGCCAGCAGCCGGACAGGGCAGGAGAACACTGAAGCTTTCTTT. This encodes CASSRTGQENTEAFF.

The chain couples TRBV7-9 to TRBJ1-4, with D possibly TRBD1 on 6 matching bases. Germline V gene lookup returns CDR1 SEHNR and CDR2 FQNEAQ (reference sequence). This CDR3 has 11 amino acids. V shed 7 bases and J shed 11 bases, with 11 bases lying between them. This CDR3 is CASMGTSKLFF. The CDR3 coding sequence is TGTGCCAGCATGGGGACATCCAAACTGTTTTTT.

The chain recombines TRBV28 with TRBJ1-1; TRBD1 might be the D (6 bases). V was cut by 3 bases and J by 5 bases, with 19 bases left in between. This CDR3 is built from 16 residues. CDR1 is MDHEN and CDR2 is SYDVKM in the germline V gene. CDR3 loop: CASSLGQGLRGTEAFF. The CDR3 nucleotides read TGTGCCAGCAGTTTGGGGCAGGGGCTGAGGGGGACTGAAGCTTTCTTT.

The sample holds a few counts of this clone. The chain employs TRBV11-3 and TRBJ2-1; TRBD1 aligns across 11 bases. Germline V gene sequence: CDR1 SGHNT, CDR2 YENEEA. The CDR3 extends over 16 amino acids. After removal of 5 bases from V and 9 bases from J, the junction contained 12 bases not matched to a gene. This chain's CDR3 is CASSRGPGQGEGEQFF. The CDR3 bases are TGTGCCAGCAGCCGGGGGCCGGGACAGGGGGAGGGTGAGCAGTTCTTC.

This clone has a single count. The CDR3 loop is CASSMLPGSAGNQPQHF. CDR3 sequence (DNA): TGTGCCAGTAGTATGCTTCCAGGATCGGCAGGGAATCAGCCCCAGCATTTT. This chain connects TRBV19 to TRBJ1-5, with D possibly TRBD1 on 5 matching bases. The germline V gene has CDR1 LNHDA and CDR2 SQIVND (reference sequence). Deletions cut 3 bases from V and 4 bases from J, with 19 bases between. The CDR3 extends over 17 amino acids. The variable domain in full, with the rest retrieved from reference TRBV19 and TRBJ1-5, is DGGITQSPKYLFRKEGQNVTLSCEQNLNHDAMYWYRQDPGQGLRLIYYSQIVNDFQKGDIAEGYSVSREKKESFPLTVTSAQKNPTAFYLCASSMLPGSAGNQPQHFGDGTRLSIL.

The CDR3, as DNA: TGTGCCAGCAGCTTAAAGCCGGGTCTGCTAGCTTTCTTT. It codes for CASSLKPGLLAFF. The chain is built from TRBV7-2 and TRBJ1-1; no reliable D call. Trimming pared 2 bases from V and 10 bases from J, leaving 14 bases between. In germline, CDR1 is SGHTA, CDR2 FQGNSA. The CDR3 has 13 residues. The whole variable domain, filled in from reference TRBV7-2 and TRBJ1-1, reads GAGVSQSPSNKVTEKGKDVELRCDPISGHTALYWYRQSLGQGLEFLIYFQGNSAPDKSGLPSDRFSAERTGGSVSTLTIQRTQQEDSAVYLCASSLKPGLLAFFGQGTRLTVV.